These T cell receptor beta chains were read from a single sample in a study of shared clonotypes between healthy human individuals. Libraries were prepared by immunoSEQ multiplex PCR; TCRdb keeps only in-frame clonotypes and omits some of them. The repertoire holds some 1 million clones, with 65% to 80% as singletons. Source material: memory CD4+ T cells sorted from blood. These receptor sequences come from a man in his late teens or twenties in good health. CDR3s include the opening cysteine and the closing phenylalanine or tryptophan. The order of the fields is D gene, V gene, clone size, J gene, CDR3 protein, CDR3 DNA. D genes are given only for firm matches. Not every row has a clone size; where given, it reads once, few, many or a size class.

NA,TRBV19,few,TRBJ2-2,CATHDWTGELFF,TGTGCCACCCATGATTGGACCGGGGAGCTGTTTTTT
NA,TRBV25-1,NA,TRBJ2-5,CASSMTPQETQYF,TGTGCCAGCAGTATGACTCCCCAAGAGACCCAGTACTTC
NA,TRBV20-1,NA,TRBJ2-1,CSARDRAEQFF,TGCAGTGCTAGAGATCGGGCTGAGCAGTTCTTC
NA,TRBV28,NA,TRBJ2-2,CASSITPGPRAGELFF,TGTGCCAGCAGTATAACTCCGGGCCCTAGGGCCGGGGAGCTGTTTTTT
NA,TRBV7-3,NA,TRBJ2-1,CASSLTFGSWNEQFF,TGTGCCAGCAGCTTAACGTTTGGGTCATGGAATGAGCAGTTCTTC
NA,TRBV5-4,NA,TRBJ2-7,CASSLDGPRGEQYF,TGTGCCAGCAGCTTGGATGGTCCCCGAGGGGAGCAGTACTTC
TRBD2,TRBV27,NA,TRBJ2-2,CASRLPLDSGRTGELFF,TGTGCCAGCAGGTTACCCCTAGATAGCGGGAGGACCGGGGAGCTGTTTTTT
NA,TRBV2,NA,TRBJ2-7,CATALSEQYF,TGTGCCACCGCCCTGTCCGAGCAGTACTTC
TRBD1,TRBV28,NA,TRBJ1-1,CASSLRDSSKAFF,TGTGCCAGCAGTTTACGGGACAGTTCGAAAGCTTTCTTT
TRBD1,TRBV2,NA,TRBJ2-7,CASNRDRTYEQYF,TGTGCCAGCAACCGGGACAGAACCTACGAGCAGTACTTC
NA,TRBV5-8,NA,TRBJ2-3,CASSLLAPSPDTQYF,TGTGCCAGCAGCTTGCTAGCCCCATCCCCAGATACGCAGTATTTT
NA,TRBV5-1,NA,TRBJ2-1,CASSLEGVVRFF,TGCGCCAGCAGCTTGGAAGGAGTGGTCCGGTTCTTC
NA,TRBV20-1,NA,TRBJ2-3,CSAGELDTQYF,TGCAGTGCGGGGGAGTTAGATACGCAGTATTTT
NA,TRBV7-2,few,TRBJ2-3,CASSFERQSSTDTQYF,TGTGCCAGCAGCTTCGAGCGCCAATCTAGCACAGATACGCAGTATTTT
NA,TRBV7-9,NA,TRBJ2-1,CASSPYSYSYNEQFF,TGTGCCAGCAGCCCCTATTCCTACTCCTACAATGAGCAGTTCTTC
TRBD1,TRBV7-7,NA,TRBJ1-2,CASSPEDRGRDSYTF,TGTGCTAGCAGCCCTGAGGACAGGGGGCGAGATAGCTACACCTTC
TRBD1,TRBV19,NA,TRBJ1-1,CASSILHRGTEAFF,TGTGCCAGTAGTATTTTACACAGGGGCACTGAAGCTTTCTTT
NA,TRBV6-1,NA,TRBJ1-1,CASIEGMNTEAFF,TGTGCCAGCATCGAGGGAATGAACACTGAAGCTTTCTTT
NA,TRBV11-2,NA,TRBJ2-5,CASSLQDPQETQYF,TGTGCCAGCAGCTTACAGGACCCTCAAGAGACCCAGTACTTC
TRBD2,TRBV5-1,once,TRBJ2-7,CASSRTSGGYEQYF,TGCGCCAGCAGCCGGACTAGCGGGGGCTACGAGCAGTACTTC
TRBD1,TRBV19,NA,TRBJ1-2,CASSTRQGSNYGYTF,TGTGCCAGTAGTACCCGACAGGGGTCTAACTATGGCTACACCTTC
NA,TRBV30,NA,TRBJ2-5,CAWSVQGRGMETQYF,TGTGCCTGGAGTGTTCAGGGGAGGGGCATGGAGACCCAGTACTTC
NA,TRBV2,few,TRBJ1-2,CASSVASPSYTF,TGTGCCAGCAGTGTAGCCTCCCCGAGCTACACCTTC
TRBD1,TRBV4-1,NA,TRBJ1-3,CASSQGRARGRGGNTIYF,TGCGCCAGCAGCCAAGGTCGGGCCAGGGGGCGCGGTGGAAACACCATATATTTT
NA,TRBV6-5,NA,TRBJ1-4,CASRFATNEKLFF,TGTGCCAGCAGGTTCGCAACTAATGAAAAACTGTTTTTT
NA,TRBV18,NA,TRBJ1-6,CASSPRDGTSYNSPLHF,TGTGCCAGCTCACCACGAGACGGAACCTCCTATAATTCACCCCTCCACTTT
NA,TRBV14,NA,TRBJ2-3,CASSQDLGGAQYF,TGTGCCAGCAGCCAAGATCTTGGAGGGGCGCAGTATTTT
NA,TRBV19,NA,TRBJ1-3,CASTRDSGNTIYF,TGTGCCAGCACTAGAGACTCTGGAAACACCATATATTTT
NA,TRBV15,NA,TRBJ1-5,CATSLSGDQHSQHF,TGTGCCACCAGCCTAAGCGGGGACCAACACTCCCAGCATTTT
NA,TRBV6-4,few,TRBJ2-7,CASGTFSYEQYF,TGTGCCAGCGGGACATTCTCCTACGAGCAGTACTTC
NA,TRBV11-2,NA,TRBJ2-7,CASSLGQASYEQYF,TGTGCCAGCAGCTTAGGACAGGCCTCCTACGAGCAGTACTTC
TRBD1,TRBV5-1,NA,TRBJ1-5,CASSPGQSSNQPQHF,TGCGCCAGCAGCCCGGGACAGAGCAGCAATCAGCCCCAGCATTTT
NA,TRBV18,NA,TRBJ1-2,CASIPPGVEFYGYTF,TGTGCCAGCATTCCACCGGGAGTCGAGTTTTATGGCTACACCTTC
NA,TRBV10-3,once,TRBJ1-6,CAIRSPTGGNSPLHF,TGTGCCATCAGGTCACCCACGGGGGGCAACTCACCCCTCCACTTT
NA,TRBV6-1,NA,TRBJ1-5,CASNPGGAVQPQHF,TGTGCCAGTAACCCTGGGGGGGCCGTGCAGCCCCAGCATTTT
NA,TRBV6-4,few,TRBJ1-1,CATNSGGRDPF,TGTGCCACCAACTCGGGGGGCAGGGACCCTTTT
TRBD1,TRBV7-4,NA,TRBJ1-5,CASSFRDRGDQPQHF,TGTGCCAGCAGCTTTAGGGACAGGGGGGATCAGCCCCAGCATTTT
TRBD2,TRBV19,NA,TRBJ2-3,CASTWTSGTDTQYF,TGTGCCTCAACCTGGACTAGCGGCACAGATACGCAGTATTTT
TRBD2,TRBV4-1,NA,TRBJ2-5,CASSQPRLAGGLQETQYF,TGCGCCAGCAGCCAACCCCGACTAGCGGGGGGGTTACAAGAGACCCAGTACTTC
NA,TRBV5-1,NA,TRBJ1-1,CASSAPLGVLTEAFF,TGCGCCAGCAGCGCACCTTTGGGGGTTCTCACTGAAGCTTTCTTT
TRBD1,TRBV7-2,few,TRBJ1-2,CASSSGLDDRGAGYTF,TGTGCCAGCAGCTCCGGCCTCGACGACAGGGGAGCTGGCTACACCTTC
NA,TRBV6-5,NA,TRBJ2-1,CAGSSQGHKQFF,TGTGCCGGCAGTTCCCAAGGCCACAAGCAGTTCTTC
NA,TRBV18,NA,TRBJ2-5,CASSPPTRETQYF,TGTGCCAGCTCACCACCCACTAGGGAGACCCAGTACTTC
TRBD1,TRBV29-1,NA,TRBJ2-1,CSVGRQGNEQFF,TGCAGCGTTGGGCGACAGGGGAATGAGCAGTTCTTC
NA,TRBV4-1,few,TRBJ2-3,CASSARDSSSTDTQYF,TGCGCCAGCAGCGCGCGGGACAGCTCTAGCACAGATACGCAGTATTTT
TRBD1,TRBV6-6,NA,TRBJ1-2,CASRQGAGGYTF,TGTGCCAGCAGGCAGGGGGCGGGCGGCTACACCTTC
NA,TRBV7-2,NA,TRBJ2-1,CASSLGGGSLPFF,TGTGCCAGCAGCTTAGGAGGTGGGAGCCTTCCGTTCTTC
TRBD1,TRBV5-1,few,TRBJ1-1,CASSLGFGTGGRLTEAFF,TGCGCCAGCAGCTTGGGTTTCGGAACAGGGGGCCGTCTCACTGAAGCTTTCTTT
NA,TRBV10-3,NA,TRBJ1-1,CAISENRANTEAFF,TGTGCCATCAGTGAGAACAGGGCAAACACTGAAGCTTTCTTT
NA,TRBV2,NA,TRBJ2-5,CASKGGGETQYF,TGTGCCAGCAAAGGAGGGGGCGAGACCCAGTACTTC
NA,TRBV9,NA,TRBJ1-3,CASSVQGVGNTIYF,TGTGCCAGCAGCGTGCAAGGGGTTGGAAACACCATATATTTT
TRBD1,TRBV28,NA,TRBJ2-2,CASRTGRGTGELFF,TGTGCCAGCCGGACAGGAAGGGGCACCGGGGAGCTGTTTTTT
TRBD1,TRBV7-9,NA,TRBJ1-4,CASSLGDRDNEKLFF,TGTGCCAGCAGCTTAGGGGACAGGGATAATGAAAAACTGTTTTTT
TRBD2,TRBV7-2,NA,TRBJ2-7,CASSLAAGVFTEQYF,TGTGCCAGCAGCTTAGCGGCGGGAGTGTTTACGGAGCAGTACTTC
NA,TRBV14,NA,TRBJ2-1,CASSPYKGGVGNEQFF,TGTGCCAGCAGCCCCTACAAAGGGGGGGTAGGGAATGAGCAGTTCTTC
NA,TRBV5-4,few,TRBJ2-1,CASSLVLVSENEQFF,TGTGCCAGCAGCTTGGTTCTAGTCTCCGAGAATGAGCAGTTCTTC
NA,TRBV5-1,NA,TRBJ1-1,CASSSGGSWDTEAFF,TGCGCCAGCAGCTCTGGGGGCAGCTGGGACACTGAAGCTTTCTTT